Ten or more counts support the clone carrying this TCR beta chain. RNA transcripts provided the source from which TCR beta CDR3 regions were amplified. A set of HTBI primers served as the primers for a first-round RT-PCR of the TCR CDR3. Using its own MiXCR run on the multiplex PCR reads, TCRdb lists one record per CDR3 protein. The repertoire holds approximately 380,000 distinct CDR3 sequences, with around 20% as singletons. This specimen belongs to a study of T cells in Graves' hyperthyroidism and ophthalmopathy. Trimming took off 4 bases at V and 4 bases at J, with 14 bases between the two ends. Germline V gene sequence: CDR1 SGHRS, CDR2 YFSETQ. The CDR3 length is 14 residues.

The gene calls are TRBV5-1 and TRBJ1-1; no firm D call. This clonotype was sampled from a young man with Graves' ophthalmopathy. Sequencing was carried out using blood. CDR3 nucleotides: TGCGCCAGCAGCCTGGGAGGTGTGGCCACTGAAGCTTTCTTT. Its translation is CASSLGGVATEAFF.